These T cell receptor beta chains were read from a single sample in a study of cytomegalovirus exposure and HLA in healthy donors. Clones were read by immunoSEQ multiplex PCR, and TCRdb kept only the in-frame ones, dropping some. The data show about 70,000 clones, around 87% seen once. The sample consisted of PBMCs. The receptors were sampled from a woman in her 30s in good health and CMV-seropositive. Each CDR3 is given with its conserved first and last residue. A D gene is named only where the DNA matches it firmly.

J | V | D | CDR3
TRBJ2-1 | TRBV19 | TRBD2 | CASRGGSSYNEQFF
TRBJ1-5 | TRBV13 | . | CASSPYIPQHF
TRBJ2-3 | TRBV7-9 | TRBD2 | CASSLSSGPTDTQYF
TRBJ2-7 | TRBV6-5 | TRBD2 | CASSPGLEYEQYF
TRBJ2-2 | TRBV9 | . | CASSAQGFPIYANTGELFF
TRBJ2-1 | TRBV21-1 | . | CASSTAGNIRNEQFF
TRBJ2-1 | TRBV19 | TRBD2 | CASSTSPSRPSGKRKNEQFF
TRBJ2-7 | TRBV11-2 | . | CASSRPRGRSYEQYF
TRBJ2-7 | TRBV6-5 | . | CASSEQAHGLYEQYF
TRBJ2-3 | TRBV5-1 | . | CASSLDSSRTDTQYF
TRBJ2-7 | TRBV7-6 | TRBD2 | CASSLGGGEQYF
TRBJ1-5 | TRBV19 | . | CASSIDQWTIGNQPQHF
TRBJ1-6 | TRBV6-5 | TRBD1 | CASSLNQGARNSPLHF
TRBJ2-5 | TRBV7-7 | TRBD1 | CASSRDREETQYF
TRBJ2-4 | TRBV29-1 | TRBD2 | CSVDPSGQNIQYF
TRBJ2-7 | TRBV10-3 | TRBD1 | CAIRPRTGGLHEQYF
TRBJ1-2 | TRBV6-5 | . | CASSSSGGYGYTF
TRBJ2-1 | TRBV18 | . | CASSRQGGDNEQFF
. | TRBV28 | TRBD1 | CASSLTGGYREQYF
TRBJ1-5 | TRBV7-8 | . | CASSFAGGSNQPQHF
TRBJ1-1 | TRBV5-5 | . | CASSGGAGRNTEAFF
TRBJ2-7 | TRBV10-3 | . | CAIPADPSSYEQYF
TRBJ2-7 | TRBV27 | TRBD1 | CASSVALATGQHSYEQYF
TRBJ1-3 | TRBV9 | . | CASSVHYSGNTIYF
TRBJ2-7 | TRBV7-6 | TRBD2 | CASSLGAGGPGEQYF
TRBJ2-7 | TRBV6-6 | TRBD2 | CASSYWTSGPYEQYF
TRBJ2-3 | TRBV15 | TRBD2 | CATSPKLADPGIDTQYF
TRBJ1-2 | TRBV28 | . | CASSETWYGYTF
TRBJ2-1 | TRBV7-9 | . | CASSHEYLQRSILNEQFF
TRBJ2-1 | TRBV28 | . | CASSFKGGDEQFF
TRBJ2-1 | TRBV7-2 | . | CASSSLNNEQFF
TRBJ2-1 | TRBV5-1 | TRBD2 | CASSLAGTGDEQFF
TRBJ1-5 | TRBV28 | . | CASSLHRVGGLNQPQHF
TRBJ2-3 | TRBV7-2 | . | CASSLGGQGWDTQYF
TRBJ2-3 | TRBV10-1 | . | CASSESLGGPDTQYF
TRBJ1-1 | TRBV6-1 | . | CASMVNRPMNTEAFF
TRBJ1-6 | TRBV2 | . | CASNLPSYNSPLHF
TRBJ2-1 | TRBV6-5 | TRBD2 | CASKAPGGFHNEQFF
TRBJ2-5 | TRBV4-1 | TRBD2 | CASSPPPAGGPGETQYF
TRBJ1-2 | TRBV2 | TRBD1 | CASSSPGQGGSDYGYTF
TRBJ1-4 | TRBV7-8 | TRBD1 | CASSIFRTGPVEKLFF
TRBJ2-6 | TRBV5-1 | . | CASSLASPGANVLTF
TRBJ1-1 | TRBV18 | . | CASSPGAGAEAFF
TRBJ1-2 | TRBV7-6 | TRBD1 | CASSPGQTYGYTF
TRBJ2-7 | TRBV7-2 | . | CASSFGAGAYEQYF
TRBJ2-7 | TRBV14 | . | CASSQEPQYYEQYF
. | TRBV27 | TRBD1 | CASSNYPLDREHEQYF
TRBJ2-2 | TRBV6-1 | . | CASSGIVATTGELFF
TRBJ1-1 | TRBV9 | TRBD1 | CASSVDKDRGMNTEAFF
TRBJ2-3 | TRBV27 | . | CASRPRDSRLDWKAQYF
TRBJ2-7 | TRBV18 | . | CASSPGGSIHEQYF
TRBJ2-4 | TRBV28 | TRBD1 | CASSSPGQGMKNIQYF
TRBJ2-1 | TRBV5-1 | TRBD2 | CASSIVGTSGYNEQFF
TRBJ1-1 | TRBV27 | . | CASSVQAPNTEAFF
TRBJ1-2 | TRBV29-1 | TRBD1 | CSVELGEDRVRGYTF